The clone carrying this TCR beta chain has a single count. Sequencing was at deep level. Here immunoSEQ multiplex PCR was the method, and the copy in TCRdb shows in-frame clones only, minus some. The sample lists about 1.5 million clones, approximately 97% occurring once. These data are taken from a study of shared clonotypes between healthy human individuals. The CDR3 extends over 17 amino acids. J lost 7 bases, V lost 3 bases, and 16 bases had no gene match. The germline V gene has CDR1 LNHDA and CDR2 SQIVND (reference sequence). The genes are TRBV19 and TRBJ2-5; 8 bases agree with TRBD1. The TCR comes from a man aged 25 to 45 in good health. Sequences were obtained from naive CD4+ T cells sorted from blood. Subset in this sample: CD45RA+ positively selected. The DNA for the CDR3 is TGTGCCAGTAGTATGTTGGGAATCGGACAGGGAGTTGGGACCCAGTACTTC. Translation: CASSMLGIGQGVGTQYF.